The 4 T cell receptor beta chains below were found in one sample sequenced in a study of blood T cell repertoires in COVID-19. The method was immunoSEQ multiplex PCR; TCRdb's version includes in-frame clones alone and lacks a portion of them. The sample includes about 200,000 clones, around 85% of them seen just once. The sample consisted of PBMCs or T cells enriched from blood (not recorded which). The receptors stem from a woman in her forties with acute COVID-19.

V gene TRBV19 combines with J gene TRBJ1-3; D unclear. V was cut by 6 bases and J by 0 bases, with 12 bases left in between. This CDR3 has 15 residues. Germline CDR1 and CDR2: LNHDA and SQIVND (reference sequence). The CDR3 bases are TGTGCCAGTAGGGAGACGAGAGGCTCTGGAAACACCATATATTTT. This translates into CASRETRGSGNTIYF.

This clone was recorded only once. CDR3 sequence: CASITTSGSTNEQYF. As DNA, the CDR3 is TGTGCCAGCATTACTACTAGCGGGAGTACCAACGAGCAGTACTTC. V and J are TRBV28 and TRBJ2-7; 11 bases are a match to TRBD2. This CDR3 region has 15 residues. The germline gives CDR1 MDHEN, CDR2 SYDVKM. V shed 7 bases and J 5 bases; nucleotides not matched to a gene: 10.

The chain joins TRBV19 to TRBJ2-3; TRBD2 matches at 14 bases. The J segment lost 6 bases and the V segment lost 5 bases, leaving 10 bases of the junction unmatched. Germline V gives CDR1 LNHDA, CDR2 SQIVND (reference sequence). The length of the CDR3 is 17 residues. The chain's CDR3 is CASSARLAGGPRDTQYF. In nucleotides, the CDR3 is TGTGCCAGTAGTGCCCGACTAGCGGGAGGGCCAAGGGATACGCAGTATTTT.

V is TRBV5-1 and J is TRBJ2-6, with D unclear. Germline CDR1 is SGHRS and CDR2 is YFSETQ. The ends were cut back, 0 bases at V and 0 bases at J, with 7 bases in the middle. The CDR3 totals 16 residues. This chain's CDR3 is CASSLATGSGANVLTF. In DNA, the CDR3 is TGCGCCAGCAGCTTGGCCACGGGCTCTGGGGCCAACGTCCTGACTTTC.